The source of this TCR beta chain is a study of blood T cell repertoires in COVID-19 (TCRdb year 2020). In terms of the full investigation: Collaborator samples came from the United States, Italy and Spain and covered acute and convalescent phases of COVID-19. The repertoires were released in a freely available public database intended as a resource for research on the immune response to SARS-CoV-2. Deeply sampled blood TCRbeta repertoires from subjects exposed to, actively infected with, or recovered from COVID-19 were included in the dataset. Samples came from the ongoing ImmuneRACE study (first 160 participants) plus 1,254 subjects from 6 global collaborators. The prospective study material was composed of cDNA or gDNA derived from T cells, B-cell-depleted T cells, or PBMCs. Where available, HLA class I and class II types were taken from metadata supplied by the sample provider and were not determined by assay-based typing. Nearly every sample came with metadata listing a de-identified subject ID, COVID-19 status, age in years and sex.

Based on the germline V gene, the CDR1 and CDR2 sequences are MNHEY and SVGEGT. A distance of 8 bases separates the germline ends of V and J, which lose 0 bases and 5 bases respectively. Counted from cysteine to phenylalanine, this CDR3 has 14 amino acids. Only CDR3 DNA remains: 42 bases, in frame from the first base. Of note for this clone: Its antigen is still unknown. No base quality information exists; no much larger clone differs at one position.

Whole blood was collected in K2EDTA tubes by collaborating institutions according to the institutions' own protocols. Collaborator samples were shipped for TCRbeta analysis as frozen whole blood, isolated PBMCs, or DNA extracted from either sample type. TCRbeta CDR3 regions were amplified from genomic DNA using the immunoSEQ Assay, a bias-controlled multiplex PCR. On the authors' methods: Nucleated cell counts per sample were estimated from amplification of reference gene primers within the assay. To quantify the absolute abundance of each unique TCRbeta CDR3 rearrangement, sequence reads were collapsed and filtered. For each sample, productive Simpson clonality was calculated as the square root of Simpson's diversity index over productive rearrangements. The table comes from immuneACCESS by way of TCRdb, which keeps in-frame sequences with V and J called. Part of the clones is missing from these tables; in studies checked, under half for an unresolved V gene and the rest for unknown reasons. That table gives V, J and clone size, and the DNA gave D and trimming. This sample lists some 45,000 clones; roughly 87% were detected once. 20% to 30% of the sample is in the top ten clones.

Points the paper makes about the study in general: How much clinical and demographic metadata was included differed by source and by participant, and the metadata was provided uncurated.

The receptor was isolated from a woman between 55 and 75 years old with acute or convalescent COVID-19. The chain employs TRBV6-2 or TRBV6-3 and TRBJ1-5; TRBD1 is possibly the D segment (5 matching bases). Source material: peripheral blood. This receptor carries the CDR3 CASSYSDTYQPQHF. The DNA reads as follows: TGTGCCAGCAGTTACTCGGACACCTATCAGCCCCAGCATTTT.